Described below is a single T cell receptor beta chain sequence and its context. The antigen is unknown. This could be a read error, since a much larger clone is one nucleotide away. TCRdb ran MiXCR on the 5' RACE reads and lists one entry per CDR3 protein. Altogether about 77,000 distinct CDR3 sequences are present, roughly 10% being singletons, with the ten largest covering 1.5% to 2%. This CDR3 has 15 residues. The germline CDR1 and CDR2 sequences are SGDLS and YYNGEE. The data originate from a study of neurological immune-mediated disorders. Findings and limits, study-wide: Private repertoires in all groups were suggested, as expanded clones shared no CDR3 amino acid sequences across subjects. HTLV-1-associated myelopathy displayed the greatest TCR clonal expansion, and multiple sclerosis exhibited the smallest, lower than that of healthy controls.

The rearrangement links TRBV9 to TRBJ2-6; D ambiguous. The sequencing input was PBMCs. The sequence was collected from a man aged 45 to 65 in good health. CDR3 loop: CDSSVSGSGANVLTF. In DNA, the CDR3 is TGTGACAGCAGCGTAAGTGGGTCTGGGGCCAACGTCCTGACTTTC.